This note documents a single T cell receptor (beta chain) sequence. Its antigen is still unknown. This sample is part of a study of tissue T cells after allogeneic stem cell transplantation. Repertoires were generated with immunoSEQ multiplex PCR, while TCRdb's copy carries only in-frame clones and drops some. The repertoire holds about 10,000 clones, with approximately 70% as singletons. Study observations and caveats: Which tissue TCRs were alloreactive or antigen-specific was not determined. Some clones might be persisting host cells.

Sequencing was performed on tissue from the stomach, taken at autopsy. The source is a male donor at least 60 years old with lung cancer.

The CDR3 sequence: CAFAGTVLFGEETQYF. The CDR3 region has the DNA TGTGCCTTTGCAGGAACAGTCTTATTTGGGGAAGAGACCCAGTACTTC. The genes are TRBV2 and TRBJ2-5, with no clear D. The ends were cut back, 11 bases at V and 3 bases at J, with 25 bases in the middle. There are 16 residues in the CDR3. Germline lookup yields CDR1 SNHLY and CDR2 FYNNEI.